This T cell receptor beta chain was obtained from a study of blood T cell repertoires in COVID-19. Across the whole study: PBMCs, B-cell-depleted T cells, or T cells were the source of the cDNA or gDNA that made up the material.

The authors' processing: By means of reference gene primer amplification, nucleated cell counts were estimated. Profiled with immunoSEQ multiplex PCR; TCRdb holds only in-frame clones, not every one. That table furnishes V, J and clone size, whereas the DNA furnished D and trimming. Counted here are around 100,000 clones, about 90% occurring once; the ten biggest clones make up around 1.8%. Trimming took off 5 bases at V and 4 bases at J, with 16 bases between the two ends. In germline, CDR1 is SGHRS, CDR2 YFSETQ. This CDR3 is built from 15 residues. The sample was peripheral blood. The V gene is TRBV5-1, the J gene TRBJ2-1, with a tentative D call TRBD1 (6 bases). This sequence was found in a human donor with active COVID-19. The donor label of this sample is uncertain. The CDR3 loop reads CASRPQGTIYNEQFF. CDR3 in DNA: TGCGCCAGCAGACCACAGGGAACCATTTACAATGAGCAGTTCTTC.